In this sample, the clone carrying this T cell receptor beta chain turned up once. The table came from immunoSEQ multiplex PCR; TCRdb's copy has only in-frame clones and leaves some out. The table lists tens of thousands of clones, more than 75% of them singletons. This specimen comes from a study of blood T cell repertoires in COVID-19. Germline V gives CDR1 SGDLS, CDR2 YYNGEE. V gave up 5 bases and J gave up 7 bases, with 7 bases separating them. The CDR3 extends over 11 amino acids. The sample taken for sequencing was peripheral blood. This chain joins TRBV9 and TRBJ1-5; D gene ambiguous. The source is a man aged 50 to 60 with acute or convalescent COVID-19. CDR3 sequence: CASRGRQPQHF. In DNA form, the CDR3 reads TGTGCCAGCAGGGGGAGGCAGCCCCAGCATTTT.